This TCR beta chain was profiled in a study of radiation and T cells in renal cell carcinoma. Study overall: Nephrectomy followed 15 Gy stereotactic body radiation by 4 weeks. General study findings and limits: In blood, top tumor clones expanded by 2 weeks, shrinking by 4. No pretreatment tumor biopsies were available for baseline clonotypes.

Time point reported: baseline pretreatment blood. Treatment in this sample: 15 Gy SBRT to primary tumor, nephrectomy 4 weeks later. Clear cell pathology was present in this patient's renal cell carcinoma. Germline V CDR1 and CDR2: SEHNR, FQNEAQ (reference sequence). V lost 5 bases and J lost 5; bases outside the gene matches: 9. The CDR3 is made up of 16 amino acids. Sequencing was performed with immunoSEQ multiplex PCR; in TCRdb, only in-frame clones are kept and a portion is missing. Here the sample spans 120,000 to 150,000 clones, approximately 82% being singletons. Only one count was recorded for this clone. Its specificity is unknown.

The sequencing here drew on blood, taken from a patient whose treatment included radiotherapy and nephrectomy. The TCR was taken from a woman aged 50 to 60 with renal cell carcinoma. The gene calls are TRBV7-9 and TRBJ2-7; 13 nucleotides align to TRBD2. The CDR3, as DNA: TGTGCCAGCAGCCCTAGGACTAGCGGGAGTATTAACGAGCAGTACTTC. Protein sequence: CASSPRTSGSINEQYF. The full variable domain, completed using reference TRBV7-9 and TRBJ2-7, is DTGVSQNPRHKITKRGQNVTFRCDPISEHNRLYWYRQTLGQGPEFLTYFQNEAQLEKSRLLSDRFSAERPKGSFSTLEIQRTEQGDSAMYLCASSPRTSGSINEQYFGPGTRLTVT.